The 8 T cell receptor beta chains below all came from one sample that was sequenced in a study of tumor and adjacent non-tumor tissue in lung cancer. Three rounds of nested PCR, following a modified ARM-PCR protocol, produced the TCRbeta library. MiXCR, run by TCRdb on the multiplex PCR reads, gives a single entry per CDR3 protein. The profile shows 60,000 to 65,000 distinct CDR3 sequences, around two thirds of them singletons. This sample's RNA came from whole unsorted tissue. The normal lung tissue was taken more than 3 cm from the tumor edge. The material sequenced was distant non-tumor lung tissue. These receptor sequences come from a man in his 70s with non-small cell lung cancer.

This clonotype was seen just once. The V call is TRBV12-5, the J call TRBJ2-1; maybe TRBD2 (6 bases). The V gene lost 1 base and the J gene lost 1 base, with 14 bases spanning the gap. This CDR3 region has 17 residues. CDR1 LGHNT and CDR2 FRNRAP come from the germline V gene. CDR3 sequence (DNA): TGTGCTAGTGGTTTGGAGAAGGGTGGGAGGTCCTACAATGAGCAGTTCTTC. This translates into CASGLEKGGRSYNEQFF. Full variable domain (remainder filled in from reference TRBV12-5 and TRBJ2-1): DARVTQTPRHKVTEMGQEVTMRCQPILGHNTVFWYRQTMMQGLELLAYFRNRAPLDDSGMPKDRFSAEMPDATLATLKIQPSEPRDSAVYFCASGLEKGGRSYNEQFFGPGTRLTVL.

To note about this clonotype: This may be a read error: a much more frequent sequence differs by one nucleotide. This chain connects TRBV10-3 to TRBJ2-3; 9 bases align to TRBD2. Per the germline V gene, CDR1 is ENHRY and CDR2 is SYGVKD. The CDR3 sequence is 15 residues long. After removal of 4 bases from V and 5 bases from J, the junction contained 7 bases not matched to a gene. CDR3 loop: CAISGGGVAEDTQYF. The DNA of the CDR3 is TGTGCCATCAGTGGCGGGGGGGTAGCGGAAGATACGCAGTATTTT.

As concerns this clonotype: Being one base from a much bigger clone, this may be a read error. Written as DNA, the CDR3 is TGTGCCAGCAGCTTACCCGGGACGGCAATAAGCTATGGCTACACCTTC. It is translated as CASSLPGTAISYGYTF. The chain uses TRBV5-4 and TRBJ1-2; weak D call: TRBD1 (5 bases). The CDR3 sequence is 16 residues long. V was shortened by 2 bases and J by 4 bases, with 18 bases between the two germline ends. CDR1 is SGHNT and CDR2 is YYREEE in the germline V gene (reference sequence).

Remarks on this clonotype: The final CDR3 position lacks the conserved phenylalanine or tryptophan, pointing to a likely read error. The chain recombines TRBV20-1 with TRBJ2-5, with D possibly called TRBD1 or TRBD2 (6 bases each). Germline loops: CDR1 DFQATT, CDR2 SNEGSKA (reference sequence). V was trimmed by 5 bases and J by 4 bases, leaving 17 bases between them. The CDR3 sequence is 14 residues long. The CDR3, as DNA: TGCAGTGCTCGGAGGGAAGGGGGAGGAGAGACCCAGTACTAC. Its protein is CSARREGGGETQYY.

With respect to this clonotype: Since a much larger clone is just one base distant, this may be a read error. CDR3 loop: CVSSITHAREYEQYF. The DNA of the CDR3 is TGTGTCAGTAGCATTACCCATGCCAGGGAATACGAGCAGTACTTC. The J gene is TRBJ2-7, the V gene TRBV19; perhaps TRBD1 as D (5 bases). Germline V CDR1 and CDR2: LNHDA, SQIVND (reference sequence). The CDR3 extends over 15 amino acids.

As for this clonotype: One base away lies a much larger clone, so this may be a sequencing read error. This chain's CDR3 is CASSNNDGEAFF. CDR3 DNA sequence: TGTGCCAGCAGTAACAACGACGGGGAAGCTTTCTTT. V usage is TRBV6-4 and J usage is TRBJ1-1; D not resolved. Per the germline V gene, CDR1 is MRHNA and CDR2 is SNTAGT. Trimming shortened V by 5 bases and J by 8 bases, and 12 bases separated the two germline ends. This CDR3 comprises 12 residues.

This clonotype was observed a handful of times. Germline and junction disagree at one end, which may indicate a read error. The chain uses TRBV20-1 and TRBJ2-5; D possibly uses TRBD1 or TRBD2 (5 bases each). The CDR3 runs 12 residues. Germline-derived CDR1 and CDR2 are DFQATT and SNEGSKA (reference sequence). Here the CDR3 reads CSASGDHETQYF. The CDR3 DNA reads TGCAGTGCTAGCGGGGACCACGAGACCCAGTACTTC.

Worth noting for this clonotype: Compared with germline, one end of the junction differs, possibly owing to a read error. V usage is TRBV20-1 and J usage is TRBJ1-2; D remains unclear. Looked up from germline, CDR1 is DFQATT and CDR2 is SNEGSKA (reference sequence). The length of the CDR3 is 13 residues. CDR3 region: CNASRRARYGYTF. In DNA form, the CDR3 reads TGCAATGCTAGCCGGAGGGCAAGGTATGGCTACACCTTC.